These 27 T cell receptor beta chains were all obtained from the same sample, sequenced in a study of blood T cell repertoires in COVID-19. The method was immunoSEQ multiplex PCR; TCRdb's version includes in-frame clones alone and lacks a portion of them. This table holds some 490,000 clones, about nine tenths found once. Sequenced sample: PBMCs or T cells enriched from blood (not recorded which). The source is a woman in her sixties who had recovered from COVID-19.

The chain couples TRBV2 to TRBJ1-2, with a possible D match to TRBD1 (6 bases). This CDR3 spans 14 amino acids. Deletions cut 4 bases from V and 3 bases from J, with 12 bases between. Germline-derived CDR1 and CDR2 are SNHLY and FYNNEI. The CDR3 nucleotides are TGTGCCAGCAGTGCCACAGGGTCCCACTATGGCTACACCTTC. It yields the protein CASSATGSHYGYTF.

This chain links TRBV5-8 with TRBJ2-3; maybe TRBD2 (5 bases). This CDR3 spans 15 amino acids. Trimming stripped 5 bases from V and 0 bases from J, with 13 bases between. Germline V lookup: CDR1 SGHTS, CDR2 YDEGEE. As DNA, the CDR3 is TGTGCCAGCAGTCGCGGGCAGGCTAGCACAGATACGCAGTATTTT. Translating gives CASSRGQASTDTQYF.

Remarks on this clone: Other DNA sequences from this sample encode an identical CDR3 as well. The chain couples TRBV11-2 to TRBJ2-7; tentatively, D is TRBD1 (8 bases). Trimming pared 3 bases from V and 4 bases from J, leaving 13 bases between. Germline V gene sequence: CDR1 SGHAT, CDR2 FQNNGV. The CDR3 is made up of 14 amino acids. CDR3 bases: TGTGCCAGCAGCTTTGGACAGGGAGGGTACGAGCAGTACGTC. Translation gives CASSFGQGGYEQYV.

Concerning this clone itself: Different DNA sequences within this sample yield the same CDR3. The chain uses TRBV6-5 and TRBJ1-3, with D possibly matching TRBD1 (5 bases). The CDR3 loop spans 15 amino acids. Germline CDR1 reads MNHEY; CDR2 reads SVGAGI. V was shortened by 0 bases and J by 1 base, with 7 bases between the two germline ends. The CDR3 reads CASSYSGGSGNTIYF. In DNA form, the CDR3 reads TGTGCCAGCAGTTACTCGGGGGGTTCTGGAAACACCATATATTTT.

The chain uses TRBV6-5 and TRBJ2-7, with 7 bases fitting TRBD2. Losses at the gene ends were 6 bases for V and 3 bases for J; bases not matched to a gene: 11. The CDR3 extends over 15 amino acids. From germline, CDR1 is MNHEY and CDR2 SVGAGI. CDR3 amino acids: CASRPLAEIFYEQYV. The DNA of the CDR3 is TGTGCCAGCAGACCGCTAGCGGAGATATTCTACGAGCAGTACGTC.

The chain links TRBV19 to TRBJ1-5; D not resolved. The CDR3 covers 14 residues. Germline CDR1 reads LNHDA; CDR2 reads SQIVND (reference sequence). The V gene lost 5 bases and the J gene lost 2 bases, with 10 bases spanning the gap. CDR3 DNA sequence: TGTGCCAGTAGTTATACTCAGGGCAATCAGCCCCAGCATTTT. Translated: CASSYTQGNQPQHF. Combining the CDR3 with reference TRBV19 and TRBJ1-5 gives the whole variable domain DGGITQSPKYLFRKEGQNVTLSCEQNLNHDAMYWYRQDPGQGLRLIYYSQIVNDFQKGDIAEGYSVSREKKESFPLTVTSAQKNPTAFYLCASSYTQGNQPQHFGDGTRLSIL.

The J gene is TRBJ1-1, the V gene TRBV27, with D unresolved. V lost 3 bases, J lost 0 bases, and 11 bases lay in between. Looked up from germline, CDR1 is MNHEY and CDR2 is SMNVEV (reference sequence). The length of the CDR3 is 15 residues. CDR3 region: CASSFRGAMNTEAFF. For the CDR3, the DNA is TGTGCCAGCAGTTTCAGAGGCGCCATGAACACTGAAGCTTTCTTT.

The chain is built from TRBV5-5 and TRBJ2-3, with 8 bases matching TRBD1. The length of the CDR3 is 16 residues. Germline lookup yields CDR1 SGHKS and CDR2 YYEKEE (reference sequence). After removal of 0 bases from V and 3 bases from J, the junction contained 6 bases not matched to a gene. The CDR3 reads CASSLGRQGATDTQYF. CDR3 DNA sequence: TGTGCCAGCAGCTTGGGTCGGCAGGGGGCTACAGATACGCAGTATTTT.

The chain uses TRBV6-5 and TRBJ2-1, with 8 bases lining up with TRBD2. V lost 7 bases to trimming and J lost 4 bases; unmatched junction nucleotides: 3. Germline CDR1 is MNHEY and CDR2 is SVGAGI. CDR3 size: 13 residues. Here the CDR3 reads CASTGGGYNEQFF. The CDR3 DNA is TGTGCCAGCACGGGGGGGGGATACAATGAGCAGTTCTTC.

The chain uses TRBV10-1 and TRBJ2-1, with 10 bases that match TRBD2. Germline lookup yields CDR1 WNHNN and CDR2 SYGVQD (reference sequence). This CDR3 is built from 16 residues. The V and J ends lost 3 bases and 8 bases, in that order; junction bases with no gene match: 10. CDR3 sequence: CASSDYRLAGLDEQFF. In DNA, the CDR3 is TGCGCCAGCAGTGACTACCGACTAGCGGGCCTGGATGAGCAGTTCTTC.

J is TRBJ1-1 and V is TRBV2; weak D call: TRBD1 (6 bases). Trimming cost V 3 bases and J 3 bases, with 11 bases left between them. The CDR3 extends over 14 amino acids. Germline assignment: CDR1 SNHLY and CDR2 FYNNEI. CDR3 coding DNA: TGTGCCAGCAGTGAGGACAGAAGAGACACTGAAGCTTTCTTT. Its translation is CASSEDRRDTEAFF.

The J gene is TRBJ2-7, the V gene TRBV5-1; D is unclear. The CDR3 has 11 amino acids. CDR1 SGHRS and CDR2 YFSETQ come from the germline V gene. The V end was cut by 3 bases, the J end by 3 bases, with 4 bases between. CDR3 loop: CASSSLYEQYF. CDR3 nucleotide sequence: TGCGCCAGCAGCTCCCTCTACGAGCAGTACTTC.

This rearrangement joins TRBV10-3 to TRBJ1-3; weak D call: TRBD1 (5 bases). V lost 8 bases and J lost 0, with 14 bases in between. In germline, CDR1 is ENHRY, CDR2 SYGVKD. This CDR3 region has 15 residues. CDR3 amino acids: CAISAGPSSGNTIYF. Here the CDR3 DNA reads TGTGCCATCTCCGCGGGGCCATCCTCTGGAAACACCATATATTTT.

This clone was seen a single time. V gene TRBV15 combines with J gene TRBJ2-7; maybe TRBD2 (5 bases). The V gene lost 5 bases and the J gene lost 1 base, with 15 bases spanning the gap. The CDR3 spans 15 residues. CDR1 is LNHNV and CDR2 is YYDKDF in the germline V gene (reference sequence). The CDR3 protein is CATSRDRHGSYEQYF. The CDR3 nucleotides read TGTGCCACCAGCCGGGATCGGCATGGGTCCTACGAGCAGTACTTC.

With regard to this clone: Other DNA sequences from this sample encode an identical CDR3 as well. Written as DNA, the CDR3 is TGTGCCAGCAGCTTGGCACAGGGAGGCTACACCTTC. Translated: CASSLAQGGYTF. The J gene is TRBJ1-2, the V gene TRBV7-9; D perhaps matches TRBD1 (6 bases). This CDR3 region has 12 residues. Trimming removed 3 bases from V and 8 bases from J, with 10 bases in between. Germline values: CDR1 SEHNR, CDR2 FQNEAQ (reference sequence).

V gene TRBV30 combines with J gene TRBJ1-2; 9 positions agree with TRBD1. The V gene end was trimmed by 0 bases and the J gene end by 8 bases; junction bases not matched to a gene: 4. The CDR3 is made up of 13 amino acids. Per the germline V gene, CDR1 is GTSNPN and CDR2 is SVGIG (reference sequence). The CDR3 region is CAWSVQGAGGYTF. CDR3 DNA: TGTGCCTGGAGTGTACAGGGGGCAGGAGGCTACACCTTC.

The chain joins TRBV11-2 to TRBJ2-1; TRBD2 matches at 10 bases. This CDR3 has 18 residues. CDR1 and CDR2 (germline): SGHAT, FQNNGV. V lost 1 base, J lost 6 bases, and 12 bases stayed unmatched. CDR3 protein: CASSLGASGGRAFNEQFF. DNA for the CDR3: TGTGCCAGCAGCTTAGGGGCTAGCGGGGGCCGGGCTTTCAATGAGCAGTTCTTC.

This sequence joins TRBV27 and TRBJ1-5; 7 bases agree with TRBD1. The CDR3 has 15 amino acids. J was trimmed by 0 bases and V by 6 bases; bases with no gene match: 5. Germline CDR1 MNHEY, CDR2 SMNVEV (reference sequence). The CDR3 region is CASSPRQGSNQPQHF. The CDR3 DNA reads TGTGCCAGCAGCCCCAGACAGGGTAGCAATCAGCCCCAGCATTTT.

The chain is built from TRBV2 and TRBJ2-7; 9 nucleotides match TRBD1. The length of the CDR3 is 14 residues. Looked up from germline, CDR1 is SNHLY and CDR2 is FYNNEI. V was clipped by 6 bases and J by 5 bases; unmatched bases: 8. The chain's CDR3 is CASRTGTGYHEQYF. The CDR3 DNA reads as TGTGCCAGCAGAACCGGGACAGGGTACCACGAGCAGTACTTC. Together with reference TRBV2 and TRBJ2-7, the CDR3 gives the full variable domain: EPEVTQTPSHQVTQMGQEVILRCVPISNHLYFYWYRQILGQKVEFLVSFYNNEISEKSEIFDDQFSVERPDGSNFTLKIRSTKLEDSAMYFCASRTGTGYHEQYFGPGTRLTVT.

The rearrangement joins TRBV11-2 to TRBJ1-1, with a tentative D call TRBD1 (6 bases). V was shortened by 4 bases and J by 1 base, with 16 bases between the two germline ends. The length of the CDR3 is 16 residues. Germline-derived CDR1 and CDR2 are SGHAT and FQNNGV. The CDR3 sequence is CASSSSASRGNTEAFF. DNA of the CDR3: TGTGCCAGCAGCTCCTCTGCGAGCAGGGGGAACACTGAAGCTTTCTTT.

Here the CDR3 reads CASSRPNGGQGNSPLHF. The CDR3 DNA is TGTGCCAGCAGTCGCCCAAACGGGGGACAGGGGAATTCACCCCTCCACTTT. The chain links TRBV6-6 to TRBJ1-6; the match to TRBD1 covers 10 bases. Germline loops: CDR1 MNHNY, CDR2 SVGAGI (reference sequence). With V trimmed by 5 bases and J by 7 bases, 11 bases remained unmatched. CDR3 length: 17 amino acids.

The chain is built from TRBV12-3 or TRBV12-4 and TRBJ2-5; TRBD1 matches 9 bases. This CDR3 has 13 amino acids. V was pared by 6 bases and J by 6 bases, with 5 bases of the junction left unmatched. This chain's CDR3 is CASSLDRGKTQYF. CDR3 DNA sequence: TGTGCCAGCAGCCTTGACAGGGGGAAGACCCAGTACTTC.

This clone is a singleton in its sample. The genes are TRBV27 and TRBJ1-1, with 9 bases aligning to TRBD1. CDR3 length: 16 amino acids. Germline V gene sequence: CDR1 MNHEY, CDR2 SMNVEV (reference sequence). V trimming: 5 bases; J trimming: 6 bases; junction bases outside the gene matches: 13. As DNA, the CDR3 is TGTGCCAGCAGTCTCGGGACAGGGCTTGGTAGATCTGAAGCTTTCTTT. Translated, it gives CASSLGTGLGRSEAFF.

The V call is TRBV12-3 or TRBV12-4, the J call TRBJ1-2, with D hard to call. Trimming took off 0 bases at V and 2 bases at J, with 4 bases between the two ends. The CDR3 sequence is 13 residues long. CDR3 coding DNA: TGTGCCAGCAGTTTAGCACTGAACTATGGCTACACCTTC. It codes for CASSLALNYGYTF.

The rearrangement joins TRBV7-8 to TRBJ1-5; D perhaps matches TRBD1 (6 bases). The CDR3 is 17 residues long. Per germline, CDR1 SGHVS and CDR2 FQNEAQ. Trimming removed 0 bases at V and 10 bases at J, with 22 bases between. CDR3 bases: TGTGCCAGCAGCTTAGCTCCTTTAGGGTCAGGGGTATATCCCCAGCATTTT. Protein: CASSLAPLGSGVYPQHF.

CDR3 nucleotides: TGTGCCAGCAGTGCTGGGGGGGGCGAGCAGTACGTC. This translates into CASSAGGGEQYV. The genes are TRBV2 and TRBJ2-7, with 7 bases lining up with TRBD2. The CDR3 runs to 12 residues. Unmatched junction bases numbered 3, after V lost 4 bases and J lost 6 bases. Germline CDR1 reads SNHLY; CDR2 reads FYNNEI.

The CDR3 DNA reads as TGTGCCAGCAGCCGATCCGGGACAGGGGGGGGTTACTATGGCTACACCTTC. This gives the protein CASSRSGTGGGYYGYTF. The V and J genes are TRBV3-1 (or the pseudogene TRBV3-2) and TRBJ1-2, with 11 bases matching TRBD1. Trimming took 4 bases from V and 3 from J; bases not matched to a gene: 10. CDR3 size: 17 residues. Germline V lookup: CDR1 LGHDT, CDR2 YNNKEL (reference sequence).